The T cell receptor (beta chain) under discussion was sequenced for a study of tissue T cells after allogeneic stem cell transplantation (dated by TCRdb to 2022 to 2024). With regard to the full study: When multiple samples of a tissue were available, H&E sections were reviewed by a pathologist, and samples with histologically apparent lymphocytes were prioritized for sequencing. The human part of the study was a prospective observational study with no blinding and no randomization. TCR beta repertoires were profiled across many tissues obtained from research autopsies of patients with and without GVHD, as well as in mouse models of GVHD. On the study overall, not on this receptor specifically: The patient cohort was small and varied clinically, and sampling depth was recognized as a limitation. In both patients and mice, T cells from blood and spleen covered only a limited part of the TCR repertoire found in tissues. Within patients, how anatomically similar tissues were was a major factor shaping TCR repertoire composition, regardless of disease or transplant status. Not many T cell clones showed up in more than one patient, yet clustering based on motifs uncovered repertoire signatures that were shared across patients in a tissue-specific way. No blood samples were available for the non-GVHD comparator patients. Which tissue TCRs were alloreactive or antigen-specific was not determined in the study, and some clones might have been persisting host cells.

This clone was seen more than once but under ten times. What this receptor recognizes is not known. Base qualities were left out, and no much larger clone turns up one base away. From the cysteine through the phenylalanine, the CDR3 covers 12 amino acids. The kept DNA is CDR3 alone, 36 bases in frame from the first base. As encoded in the germline V gene, CDR1 is SGHDT while CDR2 is YYEEEE. Trimming at the junction amounts to 4 bases on V and 4 bases on J, and the germline ends lie 8 bases apart. According to the study, the label for this sample's time point signals: human tissue collected at research (rapid) autopsy. Three non-HCT comparator patients with other cancers, who had at least five GI tract samples and no known GI disease at death, were retrospectively selected. After a median post-mortem interval of around 10 hours, the autopsy tissues collected included GI sites spanning esophagus to rectum, along with liver, skin and lymphoid organs including spleen. Each autopsy specimen was cut in two, with one portion flash-frozen in liquid nitrogen and the remainder formalin-fixed, and the outer muscle layers of GI specimens were removed. Genomic DNA was extracted from frozen tissues using the Mag-Bind Blood & Tissue DNA HDQ 96 Kit on a Chemagic 360 or the DNeasy Blood & Tissue Kit. Because of concern about red blood cell contamination, extracted DNA underwent additional purification with the Genomic DNA Clean & Concentrator-25 kit.

The library was made by the immunoSEQ multiplex PCR assay. TCRbeta CDR3 sequencing was performed at survey depth by Adaptive Biotechnologies, and CDR3 sequences, V/J genes, productive frequency and template counts were reported. TCR beta CDR3 regions were amplified from genomic DNA instead of RNA. From the authors' description of their analysis: Jensen-Shannon divergence was used to quantify pairwise repertoire overlap between tissues, with a value of 1 meaning complete divergence and a value of 0 meaning identical repertoires. Based on pairwise JSD values, tissues were grouped by single-linkage agglomerative hierarchical clustering, and the results were shown as dendrograms. GLIPH2 was run on all patient samples with simulation_depth 1000, kmer_min_depth 3, cdr3_length_cutoff 8, keeping groups with more than two unique CDR3s. A standardized tissue-overlap score extrapolated Jaccard GLIPH-group overlap across patients to a standard repertoire size of 1000 clones. Linear mixed-effect models, with tissue as a fixed effect and individual as a random effect, were used to test how diversity related to clinical or experimental variables. TCRdb provides this immuneACCESS table in a form limited to in-frame rearrangements. Some clones are lacking; in checked studies, under half of them reflect an unresolved V gene, and why the rest are absent is not known. V and J calls plus clone size are reproduced from that table; the DNA served to infer D and trimming. The table for this sample lists roughly 3,000 clones; roughly 70% of them were counted only once. The top ten clones comprise 15% to 20% of the sample.

Recombination joined TRBV5-6 with TRBJ1-2; the D gene is possibly TRBD1, with 5 bases matching. The sequence was obtained from a male donor aged 60 or over with lung cancer. This sample comprised tissue from the right colon, obtained at autopsy. The CDR3 protein: CASSAGPYGYTF. The DNA reads as follows: TGTGCCAGCAGCGCAGGGCCCTATGGCTACACCTTC.